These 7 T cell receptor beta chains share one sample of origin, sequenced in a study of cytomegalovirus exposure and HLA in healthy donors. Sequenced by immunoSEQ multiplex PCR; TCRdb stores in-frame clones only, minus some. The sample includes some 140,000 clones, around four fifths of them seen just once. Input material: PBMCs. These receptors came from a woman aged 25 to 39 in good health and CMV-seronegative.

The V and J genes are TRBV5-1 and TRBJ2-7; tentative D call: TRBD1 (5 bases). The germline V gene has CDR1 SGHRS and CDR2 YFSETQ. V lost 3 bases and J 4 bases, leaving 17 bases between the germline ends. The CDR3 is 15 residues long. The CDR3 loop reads CASSYRFGATYEQYF. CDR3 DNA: TGCGCCAGCAGCTATCGGTTTGGGGCGACTTACGAGCAGTACTTC.

CDR3 protein: CASSYYHRGPNPRSYEQYF. The CDR3 DNA follows: TGTGCCAGCAGCTACTATCACAGGGGGCCAAACCCGAGGTCCTACGAGCAGTACTTC. This sequence joins TRBV11-2 and TRBJ2-7, with 9 nucleotides matching TRBD1. V dropped 4 bases and J dropped 1; count of bases not matched to a gene: 17. Per germline, CDR1 SGHAT and CDR2 FQNNGV. CDR3 size: 19 residues.

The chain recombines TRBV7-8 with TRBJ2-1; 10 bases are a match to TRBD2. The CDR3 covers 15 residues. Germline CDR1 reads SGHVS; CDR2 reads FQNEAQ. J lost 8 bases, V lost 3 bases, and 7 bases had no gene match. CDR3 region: CASSLASGGGYEQFF. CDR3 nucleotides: TGTGCCAGCAGCTTGGCTAGCGGGGGAGGCTATGAGCAGTTCTTC.

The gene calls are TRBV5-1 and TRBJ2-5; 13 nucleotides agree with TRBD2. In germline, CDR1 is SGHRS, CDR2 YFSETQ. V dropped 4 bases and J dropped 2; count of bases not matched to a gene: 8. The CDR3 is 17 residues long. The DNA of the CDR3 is TGCGCCAGCAGCCACAGGGGACTAGCGGGGTCTCAAGAGACCCAGTACTTC. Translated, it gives CASSHRGLAGSQETQYF.

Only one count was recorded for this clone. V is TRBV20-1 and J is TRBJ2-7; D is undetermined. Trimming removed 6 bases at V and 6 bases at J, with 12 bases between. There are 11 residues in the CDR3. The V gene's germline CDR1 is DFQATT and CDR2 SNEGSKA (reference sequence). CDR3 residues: CSAVKTGEQYF. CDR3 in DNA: TGCAGTGCAGTAAAAACCGGCGAGCAGTACTTC.

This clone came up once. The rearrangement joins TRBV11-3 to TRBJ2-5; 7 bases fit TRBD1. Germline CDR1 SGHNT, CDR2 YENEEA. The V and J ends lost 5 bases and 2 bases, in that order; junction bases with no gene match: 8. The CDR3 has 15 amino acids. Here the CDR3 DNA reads TGTGCCAGCAGCCTAAGACAGGGTGGTCAAGAGACCCAGTACTTC. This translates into CASSLRQGGQETQYF.

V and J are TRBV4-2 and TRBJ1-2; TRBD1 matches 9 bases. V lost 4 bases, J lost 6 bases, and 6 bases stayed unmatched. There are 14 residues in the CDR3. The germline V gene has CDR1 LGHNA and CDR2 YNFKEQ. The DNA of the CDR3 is TGTGCCAGCAGCCGAGGGGACAGGGTGGATGGCTACACCTTC. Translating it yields CASSRGDRVDGYTF.